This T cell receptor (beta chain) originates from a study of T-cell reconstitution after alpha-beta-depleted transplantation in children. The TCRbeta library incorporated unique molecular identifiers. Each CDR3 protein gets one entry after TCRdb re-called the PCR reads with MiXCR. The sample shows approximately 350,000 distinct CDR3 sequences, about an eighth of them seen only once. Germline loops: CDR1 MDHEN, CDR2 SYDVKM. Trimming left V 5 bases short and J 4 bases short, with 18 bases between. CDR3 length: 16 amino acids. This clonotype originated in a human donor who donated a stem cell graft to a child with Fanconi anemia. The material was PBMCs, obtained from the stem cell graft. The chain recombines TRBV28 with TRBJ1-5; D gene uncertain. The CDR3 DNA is TGTGCCAGCAGTGAGTGGGCGTCCCTACAGAATCAGCCCCAGCATTTT. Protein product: CASSEWASLQNQPQHF.